This T cell receptor beta chain emerged from a study of blood T cell repertoires in COVID-19. On the study more broadly: Acute and convalescent COVID-19 specimens originated in the United States, Italy and Spain. The analysed material was cDNA or gDNA that came from T cells, B-cell-depleted T cells, or PBMCs.

The CDR3 sequence is 13 residues long. Germline V gene lookup returns CDR1 SGHAT and CDR2 FQNNGV. Trimming stripped 2 bases from V and 5 bases from J, with 9 bases between. Original data processing: Using reference gene primer amplification, nucleated cell counts were estimated. The repertoire was sequenced with immunoSEQ multiplex PCR; TCRdb's copy has only in-frame clones and lacks some. V and J calls and clone size come straight from that table; D and trimming were deduced from the DNA. Of about 120,000 clones listed, 85% are singletons. This clone was recorded a few times. Input material: peripheral blood. The chain couples TRBV11-2 to TRBJ1-1, with unresolved D. This clonotype was obtained from a woman over 75 with acute or convalescent COVID-19. CDR3 coding DNA: TGTGCCAGCAGCTTATTGTCGAGAACTGAAGCTTTCTTT. Translated, it gives CASSLLSRTEAFF.